The subject of this entry is one T cell receptor (beta chain). Its specificity is unknown. The J segment lost 1 base and the V segment lost 4 bases, leaving 7 bases of the junction unmatched. The CDR3 loop spans 15 amino acids. Germline CDR1 is SGHVS and CDR2 is FQNEAQ. The source of the sample is a study of cytomegalovirus exposure and HLA in healthy donors. Study outcomes and limitations: A later analysis reported that several of the most significant clusters appeared to be linked to common viral pathogens, among them Epstein-Barr virus. Sequencing likely produced, as an artifact, a cluster of highly shared sequence variants. It was shown in a later analysis that HLA-associated TCR beta chains were more clonally expanded than other, equally common chains. Researchers reported in a later analysis that a missense DCLRE1C variant was tied to TCR beta V- and J-gene trimming.

Primers: 60 Vbeta forward and 13 Jbeta reverse. This table comes from immunoSEQ multiplex PCR, and its TCRdb copy is limited to in-frame clones, with some not included. The sample yields around 300,000 clones, under 80% seen once. This sequence was found in a female donor in good health and CMV-seronegative. The gene calls are TRBV7-8 and TRBJ2-7; 7 bases align to TRBD2. Sequenced: PBMCs. CDR3 sequence (DNA): TGTGCCAGCAGCTACCCCCGCGGGAGTTCCTACGAGCAGTACTTC. The encoded protein is CASSYPRGSSYEQYF.